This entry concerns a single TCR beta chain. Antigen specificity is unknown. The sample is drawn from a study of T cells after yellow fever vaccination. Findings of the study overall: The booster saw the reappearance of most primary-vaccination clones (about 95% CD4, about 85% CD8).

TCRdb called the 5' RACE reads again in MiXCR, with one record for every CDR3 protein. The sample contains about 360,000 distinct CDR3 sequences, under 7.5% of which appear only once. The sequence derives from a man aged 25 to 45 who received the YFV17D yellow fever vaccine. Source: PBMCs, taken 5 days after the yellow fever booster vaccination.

CDR3 region: CASSESSLGIGYNEQFF. CDR3 nucleotide sequence: TGCGCCAGCAGTGAGTCGAGCTTAGGAATCGGCTACAATGAGCAGTTCTTC. This chain joins TRBV10-1 and TRBJ2-1; D remains unclear. CDR1 and CDR2 from the germline V gene are WNHNN and SYGVQD (reference sequence). V was cut by 0 bases and J by 3 bases, with 15 bases left in between. This CDR3 spans 17 amino acids.